The 9 T cell receptor beta chains below all came from one sample that was sequenced in a study of T cell responses to AZD1222 COVID-19 vaccine. Using immunoSEQ multiplex PCR, the repertoire was profiled, and TCRdb retains in-frame clones only, with some absent. The sample shows about 160,000 clones, about 91% of them seen only once. This material consisted of peripheral blood, taken on day 0 of AZD1222 vaccination. The receptors derive from an adult in good health.

The chain joins TRBV29-1 to TRBJ1-1; no definite D call. The CDR3 contains 17 residues. The germline gives CDR1 SQVTM, CDR2 ANQGSEA. Trimming took off 2 bases at V and 0 bases at J, with 19 bases between the two ends. In DNA form, the CDR3 reads TGCAGCGTTGAATGGCGTTGGGCTTCGAGGTTGAACACTGAAGCTTTCTTT. Translation gives CSVEWRWASRLNTEAFF.

As to this clone: At one end the junction does not follow the germline gene, possibly because of a read error. The rearrangement uses TRBV6-5 and TRBJ1-1; no definite D call. Germline-derived CDR1 and CDR2 are MNHEY and SVGAGI. CDR3 length equals 12 residues. The CDR3 loop is CATQQSNTETFF. CDR3 coding DNA: TGTGCCACACAACAGAGTAACACTGAAACTTTCTTT.

This rearrangement joins TRBV24-1 to TRBJ2-7; D call uncertain. Germline assignment: CDR1 KGHDR and CDR2 SFDVKD. V was pared by 7 bases and J by 2 bases, with 11 bases between. The CDR3 has 13 amino acids. CDR3 loop: CATRDPSTYEQYF. CDR3 sequence (DNA): TGTGCCACCAGGGACCCCTCCACCTACGAGCAGTACTTC.

This rearrangement joins TRBV7-9 to TRBJ2-5, with 9 bases that match TRBD1. There are 14 residues in the CDR3. V shed 3 bases and J 5 bases; nucleotides not matched to a gene: 4. CDR1 and CDR2 from the germline V gene are SEHNR and FQNEAQ (reference sequence). CDR3 amino acids: CASSLGQGVETQYF. CDR3 DNA sequence: TGTGCCAGCAGCTTGGGACAGGGAGTTGAGACCCAGTACTTC.

This clone was counted once. J is TRBJ1-2 and V is TRBV19; no clear D. The CDR3 has 14 amino acids. The germline V gene has CDR1 LNHDA and CDR2 SQIVND (reference sequence). V was pared by 1 base and J by 3 bases, with 9 bases between. This CDR3 reads CASSIAPGDYGYTF. The CDR3 DNA reads TGTGCCAGTAGTATAGCCCCGGGAGACTATGGCTACACCTTC. Filled out from reference TRBV19 and TRBJ1-2, the complete variable domain reads DGGITQSPKYLFRKEGQNVTLSCEQNLNHDAMYWYRQDPGQGLRLIYYSQIVNDFQKGDIAEGYSVSREKKESFPLTVTSAQKNPTAFYLCASSIAPGDYGYTFGSGTRLTVV.

The chain combines TRBV9 with TRBJ1-4; perhaps TRBD1 as D (6 bases). V shed 1 base and J shed 8 bases, with 15 bases lying between them. This CDR3 spans 15 amino acids. In germline, CDR1 is SGDLS, CDR2 YYNGEE. CDR3 protein: CASSVRGGAGEKLFF. The CDR3 DNA sequence: TGTGCCAGCAGCGTACGCGGGGGCGCGGGGGAAAAACTGTTTTTT.

This rearrangement joins TRBV28 to TRBJ1-1; the D is unclear. The ends were cut back, 6 bases at V and 7 bases at J, with 12 bases in the middle. CDR3 size: 12 residues. Per the germline V gene, CDR1 is MDHEN and CDR2 is SYDVKM. CDR3 residues: CASSVGRGEAFF. In DNA form, the CDR3 reads TGTGCCAGCAGCGTAGGACGTGGTGAAGCTTTCTTT.

The chain links TRBV7-2 to TRBJ1-1; D remains ambiguous. Germline V gene data show CDR1 as SGHTA and CDR2 as FQGNSA. The V end was cut by 4 bases, the J end by 4 bases, with 13 bases between. This CDR3 is built from 14 residues. CDR3 loop: CASSSLTGGTEAFF. CDR3 DNA: TGTGCCAGCAGCTCCCTTACGGGAGGCACTGAAGCTTTCTTT.

The CDR3 DNA follows: TGTGCTAGTAGCATGACAGGGCAACAGCCCCAGCATTTT. Amino acid sequence: CASSMTGQQPQHF. V and J are TRBV12-5 and TRBJ1-5; 7 positions agree with TRBD1. Germline values: CDR1 LGHNT, CDR2 FRNRAP. Unmatched junction bases numbered 8, after V lost 8 bases and J lost 7 bases. The CDR3 consists of 13 residues.